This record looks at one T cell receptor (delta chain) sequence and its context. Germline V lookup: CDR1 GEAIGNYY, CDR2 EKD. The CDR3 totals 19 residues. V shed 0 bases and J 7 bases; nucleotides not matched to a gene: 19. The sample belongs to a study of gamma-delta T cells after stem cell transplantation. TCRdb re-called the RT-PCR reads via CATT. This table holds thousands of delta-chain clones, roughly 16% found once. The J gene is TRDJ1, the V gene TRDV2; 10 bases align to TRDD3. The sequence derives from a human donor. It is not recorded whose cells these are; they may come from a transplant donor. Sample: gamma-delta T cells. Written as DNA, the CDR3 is TGTGCCTGTGACACCGTGAATGGGGGATACCCTTATGGTTTGGGTAAACTCATCTTT. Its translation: CACDTVNGGYPYGLGKLIF.